This TCR beta chain was profiled in a study of T cells in narcolepsy. Study-wide background: Donors had narcolepsy type 1 or type 2, or were healthy controls.

Sequencing used immunoSEQ multiplex PCR; TCRdb keeps in-frame clones, though not all of them. The sample lists fewer than 40,000 clones, less than 90% seen once, with around 0.7% in the top ten. The study's findings and limits: Same-patient CSF and blood CD4+ T cell clonotypes included HCRT-specific and TRIB2-specific autoreactive ones. Some memory CD4+ repertoires had no autoreactive clone sequences. Healthy controls reportedly lacked the autoreactive clonotypes serially found in patients' blood.

CDR1 is MNHNS, CDR2 SASEGT, per germline. The length of the CDR3 is 18 residues. Trimming shortened V by 2 bases and J by 1 base, and 20 bases separated the two germline ends. Comments on this clone: Its target is unknown.

The source of this sequence is a human donor in good health. J is TRBJ1-2 and V is TRBV6-1; D not certain. The sequenced material came from memory (CD45RA-) CD4+ T cells from blood. CDR3 protein: CASSERRQRTPLNYGYTF. The CDR3 region has the DNA TGTGCCAGCAGTGAACGGAGGCAGCGAACACCACTTAACTATGGCTACACCTTC.